This T cell receptor (beta chain) was recorded in a study of blood T cells in healthy people across ages. Study findings and constraints: Per million T cells, TCR beta diversity dropped roughly linearly as age increased.

The ends were cut back, 1 base at V and 8 bases at J, with 8 bases in the middle. The CDR3 spans 13 residues. The authors ran a second PCR of roughly 6 to 12 cycles using a sample-barcoded 5' primer and a J-beta primer mix. TCRdb reanalysed the 5' RACE reads using MiXCR and keeps one entry per CDR3 protein. The top ten hold approximately 2.9% of the sample, which has around 800,000 distinct CDR3 sequences, roughly 24% seen once. This clonotype was found a few times. What it binds is not known. Each donor was a healthy Caucasian individual from Russia, aged roughly 6 to 90. This sample also appeared in a second study, on T cells of mothers and their children. That paper adds: Related and unrelated pairs show similar thymic shaping of TCR recombination output. There was no detection of any persistent microchimeric T cell clones.

This receptor was taken from a boy aged 5-17 years in good health. This chain connects TRBV12-3 or TRBV12-4 to TRBJ1-4, with D possibly TRBD1 on 6 matching bases. The material sequenced was blood. The DNA of the CDR3 is TGTGCCAGCAGTTTAGACAGGGCGGAAAAACTGTTTTTT. Translating it yields CASSLDRAEKLFF.